This TCR beta chain was profiled in a study of blood T cell repertoires in COVID-19. The CDR3 is made up of 14 amino acids. Germline V gene data show CDR1 as MNHEY and CDR2 as SMNVEV (reference sequence). J was trimmed by 5 bases and V by 5 bases; bases with no gene match: 6. Libraries were prepared by immunoSEQ multiplex PCR; TCRdb keeps only in-frame clonotypes and omits some of them. Found here are under 60,000 clones, over 70% of them singletons; the top ten hold about 12%. Sequenced input: peripheral blood. V usage is TRBV27 and J usage is TRBJ2-5; TRBD2 aligns across 9 bases. The sequence derives from a human donor with active COVID-19. The donor label of this sample is uncertain. The CDR3 protein is CASSVTSGGETQYF. CDR3 sequence (DNA): TGTGCCAGCAGTGTGACTAGCGGAGGGGAGACCCAGTACTTC.